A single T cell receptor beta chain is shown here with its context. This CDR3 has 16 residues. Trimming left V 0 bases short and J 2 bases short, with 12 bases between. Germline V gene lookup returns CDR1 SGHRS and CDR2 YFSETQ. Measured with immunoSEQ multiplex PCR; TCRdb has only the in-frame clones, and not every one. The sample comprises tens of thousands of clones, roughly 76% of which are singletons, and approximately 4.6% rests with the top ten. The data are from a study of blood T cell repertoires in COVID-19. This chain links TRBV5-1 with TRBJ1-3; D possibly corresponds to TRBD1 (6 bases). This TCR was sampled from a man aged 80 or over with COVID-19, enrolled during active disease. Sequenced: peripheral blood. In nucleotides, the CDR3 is TGCGCCAGCAGCTTGGGTCCCAGGGGAGCTGGAAACACCATATATTTT. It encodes CASSLGPRGAGNTIYF.